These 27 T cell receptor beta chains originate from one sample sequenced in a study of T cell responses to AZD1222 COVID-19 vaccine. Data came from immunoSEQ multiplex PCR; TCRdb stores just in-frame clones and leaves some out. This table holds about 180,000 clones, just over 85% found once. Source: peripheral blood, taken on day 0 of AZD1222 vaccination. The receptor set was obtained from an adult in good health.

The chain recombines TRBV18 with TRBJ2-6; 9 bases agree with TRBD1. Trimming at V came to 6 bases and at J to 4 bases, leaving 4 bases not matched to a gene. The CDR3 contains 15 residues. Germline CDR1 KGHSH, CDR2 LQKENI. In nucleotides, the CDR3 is TGTGCCAGCTCCGGACAGGGGTCCGGGGCCAACGTCCTGACTTTC. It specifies CASSGQGSGANVLTF.

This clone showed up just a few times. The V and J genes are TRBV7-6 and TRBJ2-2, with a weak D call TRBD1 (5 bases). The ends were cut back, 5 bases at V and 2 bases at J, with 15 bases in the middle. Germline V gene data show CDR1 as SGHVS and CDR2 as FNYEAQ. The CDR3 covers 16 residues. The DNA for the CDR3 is TGTGCCAGCAGCCCTCGATTGGGGCCAAACACCGGGGAGCTGTTTTTT. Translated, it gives CASSPRLGPNTGELFF.

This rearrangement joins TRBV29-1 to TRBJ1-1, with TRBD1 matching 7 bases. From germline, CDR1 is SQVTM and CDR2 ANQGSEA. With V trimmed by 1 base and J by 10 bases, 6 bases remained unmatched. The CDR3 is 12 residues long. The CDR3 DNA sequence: TGCAGCGTTGAAGTTACGAGACAGGGAGCTTTCTTT. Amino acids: CSVEVTRQGAFF. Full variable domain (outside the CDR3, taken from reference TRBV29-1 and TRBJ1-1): SAVISQKPSRDICQRGTSLTIQCQVDSQVTMMFWYRQQPGQSLTLIATANQGSEATYESGFVIDKFPISRPNLTFSTLTVSNMSPEDSSIYLCSVEVTRQGAFFGQGTRLTVV.

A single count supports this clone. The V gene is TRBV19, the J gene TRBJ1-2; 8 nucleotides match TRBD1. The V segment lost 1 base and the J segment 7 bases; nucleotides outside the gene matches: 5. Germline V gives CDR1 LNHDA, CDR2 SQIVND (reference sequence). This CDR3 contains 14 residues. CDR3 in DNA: TGTGCCAGTAGTATAGCCAGGGGGCCCGGTGGCTACACCTTC. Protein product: CASSIARGPGGYTF.

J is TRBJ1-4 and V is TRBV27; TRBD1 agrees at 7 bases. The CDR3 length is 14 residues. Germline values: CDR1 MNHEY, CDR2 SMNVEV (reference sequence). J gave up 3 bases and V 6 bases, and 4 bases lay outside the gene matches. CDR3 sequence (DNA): TGTGCCAGCAGATTAAGGGGGCCTAATGAAAAACTGTTTTTT. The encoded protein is CASRLRGPNEKLFF.

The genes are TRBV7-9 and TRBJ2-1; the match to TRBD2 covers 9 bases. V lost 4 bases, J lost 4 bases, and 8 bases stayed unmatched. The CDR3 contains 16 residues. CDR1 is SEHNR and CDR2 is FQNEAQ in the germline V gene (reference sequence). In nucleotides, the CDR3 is TGTGCCAGCAGCTCAGCGGTCCTAGCGGGGTACAATGAGCAGTTCTTC. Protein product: CASSSAVLAGYNEQFF.

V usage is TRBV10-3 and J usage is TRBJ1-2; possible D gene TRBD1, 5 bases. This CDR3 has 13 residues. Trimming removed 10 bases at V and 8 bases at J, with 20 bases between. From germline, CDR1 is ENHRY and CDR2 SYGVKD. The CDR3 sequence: CATGSRMVTGYTF. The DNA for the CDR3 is TGTGCCACAGGGAGTCGGATGGTTACCGGCTACACCTTC.

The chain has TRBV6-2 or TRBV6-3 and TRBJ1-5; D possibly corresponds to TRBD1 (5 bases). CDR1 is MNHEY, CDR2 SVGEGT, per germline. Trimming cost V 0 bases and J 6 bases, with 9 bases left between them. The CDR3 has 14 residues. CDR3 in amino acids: CASSYSTDTQPQHF. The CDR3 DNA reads TGTGCCAGCAGTTACTCGACAGATACTCAGCCCCAGCATTTT.

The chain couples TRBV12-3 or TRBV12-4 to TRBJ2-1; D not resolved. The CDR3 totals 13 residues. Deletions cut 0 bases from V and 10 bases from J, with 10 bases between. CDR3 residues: CASSLARLGEQFF. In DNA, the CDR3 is TGTGCCAGCAGTTTAGCGCGACTCGGGGAGCAGTTCTTC.

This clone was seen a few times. This CDR3 reads CASSLSENTEAFF. The DNA for the CDR3 is TGCGCCAGCAGCTTGTCAGAGAACACTGAAGCTTTCTTT. The chain carries TRBV5-1 and TRBJ1-1; D remains ambiguous. In germline, CDR1 is SGHRS, CDR2 YFSETQ. The V gene lost 1 base and the J gene lost 1 base, with 5 bases spanning the gap. This CDR3 region has 13 residues.

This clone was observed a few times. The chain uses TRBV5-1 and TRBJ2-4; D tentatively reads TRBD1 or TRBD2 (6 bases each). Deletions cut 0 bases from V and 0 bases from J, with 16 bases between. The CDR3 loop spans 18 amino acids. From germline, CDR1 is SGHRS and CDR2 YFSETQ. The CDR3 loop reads CASSLEGGPPLAKNIQYF. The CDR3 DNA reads TGCGCCAGCAGCTTGGAGGGGGGACCTCCCCTAGCCAAAAACATTCAGTACTTC. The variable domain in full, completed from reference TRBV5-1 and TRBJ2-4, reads KAGVTQTPRYLIKTRGQQVTLSCSPISGHRSVSWYQQTPGQGLQFLFEYFSETQRNKGNFPGRFSGRQFSNSRSEMNVSTLELGDSALYLCASSLEGGPPLAKNIQYFGAGTRLSVL.

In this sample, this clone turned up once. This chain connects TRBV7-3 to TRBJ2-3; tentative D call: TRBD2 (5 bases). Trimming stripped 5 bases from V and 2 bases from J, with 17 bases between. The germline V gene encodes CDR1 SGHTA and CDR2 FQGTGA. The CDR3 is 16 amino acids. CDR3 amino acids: CASSRGNSRSTDTQYF. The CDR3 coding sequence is TGTGCCAGCAGCCGGGGAAACAGCCGTTCCACAGATACGCAGTATTTT.

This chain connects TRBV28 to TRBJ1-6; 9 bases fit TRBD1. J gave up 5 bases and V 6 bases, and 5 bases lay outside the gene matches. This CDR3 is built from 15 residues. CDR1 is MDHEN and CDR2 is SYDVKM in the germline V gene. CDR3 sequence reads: CASSRGDRDNSPLHF. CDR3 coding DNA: TGTGCCAGCAGCCGCGGGGACAGGGATAATTCACCCCTCCACTTT.

As DNA, the CDR3 is TGTGCCAGCAGTTTAAAAAGGGCTAGCGGGATCGTTGAGCAGTTCTTC. Its protein is CASSLKRASGIVEQFF. The J gene is TRBJ2-1, the V gene TRBV28; TRBD2 aligns across 9 bases. Germline V gene sequence: CDR1 MDHEN, CDR2 SYDVKM. The CDR3 consists of 16 residues. Losses at the gene ends were 2 bases for V and 9 bases for J; bases not matched to a gene: 11.

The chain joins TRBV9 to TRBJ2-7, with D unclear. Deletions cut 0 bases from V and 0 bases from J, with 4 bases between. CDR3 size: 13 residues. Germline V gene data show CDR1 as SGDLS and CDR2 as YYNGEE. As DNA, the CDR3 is TGTGCCAGCAGCGTAGCTTCCTCCTACGAGCAGTACTTC. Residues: CASSVASSYEQYF. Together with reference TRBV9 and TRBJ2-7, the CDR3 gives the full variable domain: DSGVTQTPKHLITATGQRVTLRCSPRSGDLSVYWYQQSLDQGLQFLIQYYNGEERAKGNILERFSAQQFPDLHSELNLSSLELGDSALYFCASSVASSYEQYFGPGTRLTVT.

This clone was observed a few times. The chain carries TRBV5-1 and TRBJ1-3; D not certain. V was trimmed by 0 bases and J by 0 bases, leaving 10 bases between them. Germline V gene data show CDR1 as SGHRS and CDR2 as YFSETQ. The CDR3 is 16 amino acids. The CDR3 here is CASSLGGPLSGNTIYF. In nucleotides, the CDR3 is TGCGCCAGCAGCTTGGGCGGGCCCCTCTCTGGAAACACCATATATTTT.

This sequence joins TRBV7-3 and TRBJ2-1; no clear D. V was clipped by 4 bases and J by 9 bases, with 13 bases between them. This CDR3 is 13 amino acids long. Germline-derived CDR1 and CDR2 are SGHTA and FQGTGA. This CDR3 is CASSWLSSSEQFF. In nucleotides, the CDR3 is TGTGCCAGCAGCTGGCTAAGTAGTAGTGAGCAGTTCTTC.

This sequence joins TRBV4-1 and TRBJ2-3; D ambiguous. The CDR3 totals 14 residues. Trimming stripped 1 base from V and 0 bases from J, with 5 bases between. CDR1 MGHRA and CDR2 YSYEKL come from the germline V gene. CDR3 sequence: CASSQVGSTDTQYF. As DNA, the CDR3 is TGCGCCAGCAGCCAAGTGGGGAGCACAGATACGCAGTATTTT.

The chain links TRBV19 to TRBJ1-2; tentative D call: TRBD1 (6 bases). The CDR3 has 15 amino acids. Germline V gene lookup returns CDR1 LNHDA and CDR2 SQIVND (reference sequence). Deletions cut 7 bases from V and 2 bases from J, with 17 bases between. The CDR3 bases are TGTGCCAGTAAGAAGGGGGTGAGGGAAAACTATGGCTACACCTTC. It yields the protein CASKKGVRENYGYTF. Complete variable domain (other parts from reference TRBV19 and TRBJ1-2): DGGITQSPKYLFRKEGQNVTLSCEQNLNHDAMYWYRQDPGQGLRLIYYSQIVNDFQKGDIAEGYSVSREKKESFPLTVTSAQKNPTAFYLCASKKGVRENYGYTFGSGTRLTVV.

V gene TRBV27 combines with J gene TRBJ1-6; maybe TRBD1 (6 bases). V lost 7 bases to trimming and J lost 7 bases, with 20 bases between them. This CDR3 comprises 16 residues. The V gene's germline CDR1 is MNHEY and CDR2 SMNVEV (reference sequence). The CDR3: CASTLLTGHANSPLHF. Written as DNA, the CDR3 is TGTGCCAGCACCCTCCTTACGGGACATGCCAATTCACCCCTCCACTTT.

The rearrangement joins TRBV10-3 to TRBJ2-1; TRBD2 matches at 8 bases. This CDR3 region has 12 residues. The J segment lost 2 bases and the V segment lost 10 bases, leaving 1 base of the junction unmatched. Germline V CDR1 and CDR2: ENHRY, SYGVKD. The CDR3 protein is CASGGPYNEQFF. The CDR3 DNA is TGTGCCAGCGGGGGGCCCTACAATGAGCAGTTCTTC.

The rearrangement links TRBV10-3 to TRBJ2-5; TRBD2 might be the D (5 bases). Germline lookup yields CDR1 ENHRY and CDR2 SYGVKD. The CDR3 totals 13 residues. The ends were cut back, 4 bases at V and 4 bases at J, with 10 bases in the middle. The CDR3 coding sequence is TGTGCCATCAGTGTTACTGAGGGAGAGACCCAGTACTTC. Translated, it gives CAISVTEGETQYF.

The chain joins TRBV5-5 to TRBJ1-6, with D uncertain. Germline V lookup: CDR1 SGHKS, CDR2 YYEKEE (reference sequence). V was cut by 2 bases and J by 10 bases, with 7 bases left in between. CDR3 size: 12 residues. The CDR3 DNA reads TGTGCCAGCAGCTTCCCGGGGTCACCCCTCCACTTT. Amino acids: CASSFPGSPLHF.

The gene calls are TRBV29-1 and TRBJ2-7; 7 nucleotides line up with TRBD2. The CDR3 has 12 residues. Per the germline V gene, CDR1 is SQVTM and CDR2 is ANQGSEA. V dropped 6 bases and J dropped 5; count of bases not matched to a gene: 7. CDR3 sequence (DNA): TGCAGCGTGGGGGGGGTGCGGGACGAGCAGTACTTC. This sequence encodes CSVGGVRDEQYF.

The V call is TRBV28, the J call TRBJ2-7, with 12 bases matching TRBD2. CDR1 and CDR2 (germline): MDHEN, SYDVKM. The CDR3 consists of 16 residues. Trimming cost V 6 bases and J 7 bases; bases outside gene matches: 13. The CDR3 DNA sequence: TGTGCCAGCAGACCTAATCCTAGCGGGGGGGCGGTGGAGCAGTACTTC. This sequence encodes CASRPNPSGGAVEQYF.

CDR3 in amino acids: CSASPPQGQVEQYF. CDR3 DNA sequence: TGCAGTGCTAGTCCCCCCCAAGGGCAAGTCGAGCAGTACTTC. The V gene is TRBV20-1, the J gene TRBJ2-7; D is undetermined. The CDR3 consists of 14 residues. V lost 3 bases to trimming and J lost 6 bases, with 18 bases between them. In germline, CDR1 is DFQATT, CDR2 SNEGSKA (reference sequence).

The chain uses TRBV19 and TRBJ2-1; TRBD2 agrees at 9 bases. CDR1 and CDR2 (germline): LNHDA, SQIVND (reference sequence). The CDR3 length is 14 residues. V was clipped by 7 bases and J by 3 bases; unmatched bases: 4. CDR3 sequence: CASTREGLYNEQFF. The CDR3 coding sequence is TGTGCCAGTACGCGGGAGGGCCTCTACAATGAGCAGTTCTTC.